The clone carrying this TCR beta chain was detected a few times. TCRdb reprocessed the 5' RACE reads via MiXCR and lists one record per CDR3 protein. Of fewer than 80,000 distinct CDR3 sequences detected, around 11% appear once; the ten largest clones hold about 12%. The CDR3 is 12 residues long. The germline CDR1 and CDR2 sequences are MNHEY and SVGEGT. The ends were cut back, 3 bases at V and 6 bases at J, with 7 bases in the middle. The sample belongs to a study of early T cells in non-severe SARS-CoV-2 infection. This clonotype originated in an adult who was a healthcare worker with PCR-confirmed SARS-CoV-2 infection or an uninfected control (not recorded which). V is TRBV6-2 or TRBV6-3 and J is TRBJ2-3, with D hard to call. This material consisted of whole blood, taken at baseline. The CDR3 coding sequence is TGTGCCAGCAGTTATGTGGGTGATACGCAGTATTTT. Amino acids: CASSYVGDTQYF.